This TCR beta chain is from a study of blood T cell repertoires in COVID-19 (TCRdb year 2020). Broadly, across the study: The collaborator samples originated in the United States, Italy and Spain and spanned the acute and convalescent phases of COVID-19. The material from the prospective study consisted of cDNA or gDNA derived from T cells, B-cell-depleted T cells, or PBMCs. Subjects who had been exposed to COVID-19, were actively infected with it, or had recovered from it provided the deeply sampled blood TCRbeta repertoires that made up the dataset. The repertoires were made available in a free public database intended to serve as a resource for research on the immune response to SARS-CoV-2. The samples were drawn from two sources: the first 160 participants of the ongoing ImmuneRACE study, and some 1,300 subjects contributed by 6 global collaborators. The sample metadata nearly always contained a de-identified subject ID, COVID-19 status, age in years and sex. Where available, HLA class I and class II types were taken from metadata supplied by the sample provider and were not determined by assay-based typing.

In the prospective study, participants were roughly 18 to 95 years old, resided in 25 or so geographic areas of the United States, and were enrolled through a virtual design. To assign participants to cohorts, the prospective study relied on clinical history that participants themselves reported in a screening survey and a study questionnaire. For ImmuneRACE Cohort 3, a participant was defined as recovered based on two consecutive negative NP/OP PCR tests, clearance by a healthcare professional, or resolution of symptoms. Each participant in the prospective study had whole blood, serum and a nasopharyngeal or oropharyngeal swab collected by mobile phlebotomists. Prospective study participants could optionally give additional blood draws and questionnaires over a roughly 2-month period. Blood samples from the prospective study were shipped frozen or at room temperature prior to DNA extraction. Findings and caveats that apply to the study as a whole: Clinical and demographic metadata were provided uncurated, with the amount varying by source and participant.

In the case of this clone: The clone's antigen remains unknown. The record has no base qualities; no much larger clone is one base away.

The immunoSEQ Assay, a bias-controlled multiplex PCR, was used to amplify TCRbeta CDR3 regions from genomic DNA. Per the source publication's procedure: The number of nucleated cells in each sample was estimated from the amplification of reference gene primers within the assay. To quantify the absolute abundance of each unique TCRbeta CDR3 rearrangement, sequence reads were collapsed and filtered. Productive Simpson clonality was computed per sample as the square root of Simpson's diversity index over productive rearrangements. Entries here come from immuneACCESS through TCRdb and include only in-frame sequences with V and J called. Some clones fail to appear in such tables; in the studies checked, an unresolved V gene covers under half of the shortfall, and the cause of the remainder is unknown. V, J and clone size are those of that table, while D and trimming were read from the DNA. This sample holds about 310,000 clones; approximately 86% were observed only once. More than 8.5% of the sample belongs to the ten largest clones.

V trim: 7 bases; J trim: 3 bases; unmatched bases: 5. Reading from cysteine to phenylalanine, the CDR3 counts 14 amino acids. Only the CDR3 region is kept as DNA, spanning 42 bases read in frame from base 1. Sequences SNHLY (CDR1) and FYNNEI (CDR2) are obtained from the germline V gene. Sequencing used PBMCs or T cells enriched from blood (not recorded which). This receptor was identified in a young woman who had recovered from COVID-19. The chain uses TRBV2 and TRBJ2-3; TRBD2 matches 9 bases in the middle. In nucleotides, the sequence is TGTGCCAGCAAGGGTAGCGGGGGTACAGATACGCAGTATTTT. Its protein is CASKGSGGTDTQYF. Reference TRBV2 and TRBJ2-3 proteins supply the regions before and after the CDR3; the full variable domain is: EPEVTQTPSHQVTQMGQEVILRCVPISNHLYFYWYRQILGQKVEFLVSFYNNEISEKSEIFDDQFSVERPDGSNFTLKIRSTKLEDSAMYFCASKGSGGTDTQYFGPGTRLTVL.